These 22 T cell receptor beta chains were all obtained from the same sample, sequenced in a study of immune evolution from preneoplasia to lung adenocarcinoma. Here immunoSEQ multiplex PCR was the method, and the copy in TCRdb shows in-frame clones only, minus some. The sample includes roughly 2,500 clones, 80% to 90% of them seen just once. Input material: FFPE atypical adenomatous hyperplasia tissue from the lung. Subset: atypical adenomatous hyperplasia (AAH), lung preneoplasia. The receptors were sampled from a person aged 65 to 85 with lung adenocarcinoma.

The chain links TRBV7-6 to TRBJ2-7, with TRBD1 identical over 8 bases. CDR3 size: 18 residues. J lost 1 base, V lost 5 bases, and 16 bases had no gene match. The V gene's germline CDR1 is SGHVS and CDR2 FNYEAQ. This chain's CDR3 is CASSTPRGQVKDSYEQYF. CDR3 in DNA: TGTGCCAGCAGCACCCCGAGGGGACAGGTTAAAGATTCCTACGAGCAGTACTTC.

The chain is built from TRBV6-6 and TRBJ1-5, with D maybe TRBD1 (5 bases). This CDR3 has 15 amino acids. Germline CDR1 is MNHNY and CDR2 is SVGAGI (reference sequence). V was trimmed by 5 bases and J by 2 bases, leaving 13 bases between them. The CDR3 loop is CASSPPRGGNQPQHF. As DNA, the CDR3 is TGTGCCAGCAGTCCCCCTCGGGGGGGCAATCAGCCCCAGCATTTT.

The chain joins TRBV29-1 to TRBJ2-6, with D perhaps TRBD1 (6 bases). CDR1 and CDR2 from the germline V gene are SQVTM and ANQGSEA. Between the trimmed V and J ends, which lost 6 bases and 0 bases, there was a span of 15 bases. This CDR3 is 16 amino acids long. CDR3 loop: CSVQGLGFSGANVLTF. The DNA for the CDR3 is TGCAGCGTACAGGGTCTGGGGTTCTCTGGGGCCAACGTCCTGACTTTC.

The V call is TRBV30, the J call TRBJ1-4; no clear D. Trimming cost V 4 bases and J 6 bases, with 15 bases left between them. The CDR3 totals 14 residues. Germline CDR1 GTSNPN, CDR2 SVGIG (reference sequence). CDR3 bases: TGTGCCTGGATGAGGGCAGCCACTGATGAAAAACTGTTTTTT. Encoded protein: CAWMRAATDEKLFF.

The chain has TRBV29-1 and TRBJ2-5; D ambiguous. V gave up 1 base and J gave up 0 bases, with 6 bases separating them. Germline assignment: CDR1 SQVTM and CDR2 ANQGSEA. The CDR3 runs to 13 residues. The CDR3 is CSVEGTDQETQYF. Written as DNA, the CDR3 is TGCAGCGTTGAAGGCACGGACCAAGAGACCCAGTACTTC.

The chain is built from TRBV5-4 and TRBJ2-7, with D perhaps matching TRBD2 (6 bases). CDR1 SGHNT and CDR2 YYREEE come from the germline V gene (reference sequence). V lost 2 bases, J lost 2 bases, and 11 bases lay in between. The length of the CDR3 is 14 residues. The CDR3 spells CASSFRDFTYEQYF. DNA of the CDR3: TGTGCCAGCAGCTTCCGGGACTTCACCTACGAGCAGTACTTC.

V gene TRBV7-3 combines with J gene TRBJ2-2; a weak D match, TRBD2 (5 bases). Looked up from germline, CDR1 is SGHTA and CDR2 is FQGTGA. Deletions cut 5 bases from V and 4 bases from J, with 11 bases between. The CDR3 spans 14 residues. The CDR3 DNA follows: TGTGCCAGCAGCCTCTTAGAGGGCACCGGGGAGCTGTTTTTT. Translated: CASSLLEGTGELFF.

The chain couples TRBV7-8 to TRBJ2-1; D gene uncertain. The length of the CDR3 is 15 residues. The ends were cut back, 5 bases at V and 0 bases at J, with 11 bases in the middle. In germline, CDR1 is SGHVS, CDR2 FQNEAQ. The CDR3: CASSGRLSSYNEQFF. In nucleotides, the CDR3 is TGTGCCAGCAGCGGACGTTTAAGCTCCTACAATGAGCAGTTCTTC.

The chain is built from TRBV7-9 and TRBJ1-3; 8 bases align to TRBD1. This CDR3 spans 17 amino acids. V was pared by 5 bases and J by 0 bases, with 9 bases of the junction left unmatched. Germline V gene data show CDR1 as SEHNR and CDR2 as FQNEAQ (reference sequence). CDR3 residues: CASSVRGQGLSGNTIYF. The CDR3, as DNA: TGTGCCAGCAGCGTGCGAGGACAGGGTCTCTCTGGAAACACCATATATTTT.

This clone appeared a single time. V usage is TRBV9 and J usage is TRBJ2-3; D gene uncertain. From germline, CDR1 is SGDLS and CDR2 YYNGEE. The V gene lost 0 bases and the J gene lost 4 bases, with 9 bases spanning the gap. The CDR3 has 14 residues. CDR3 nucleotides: TGTGCCAGCAGCGTAGCCGTGAGGCCAGATACGCAGTATTTT. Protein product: CASSVAVRPDTQYF.

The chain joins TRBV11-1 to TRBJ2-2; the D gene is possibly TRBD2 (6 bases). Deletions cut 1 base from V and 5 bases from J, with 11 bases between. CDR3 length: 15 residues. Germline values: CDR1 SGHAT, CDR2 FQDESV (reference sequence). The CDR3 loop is CASSLVVGGTGELFF. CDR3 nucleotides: TGTGCCAGCAGCTTAGTTGTGGGAGGTACCGGGGAGCTGTTTTTT.

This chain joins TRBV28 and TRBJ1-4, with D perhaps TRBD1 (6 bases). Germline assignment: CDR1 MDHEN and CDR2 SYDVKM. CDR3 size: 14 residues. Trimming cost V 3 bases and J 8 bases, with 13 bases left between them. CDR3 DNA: TGTGCCAGCAGTTTCGGGGGAAGGGGGGAAAAACTGTTTTTT. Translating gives CASSFGGRGEKLFF.

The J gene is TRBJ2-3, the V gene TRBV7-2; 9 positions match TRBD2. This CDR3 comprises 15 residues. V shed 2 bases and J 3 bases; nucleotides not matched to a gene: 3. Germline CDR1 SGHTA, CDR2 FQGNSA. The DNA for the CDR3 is TGTGCCAGCAGCTTACTAGCGGGGATTACAGATACGCAGTATTTT. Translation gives CASSLLAGITDTQYF.

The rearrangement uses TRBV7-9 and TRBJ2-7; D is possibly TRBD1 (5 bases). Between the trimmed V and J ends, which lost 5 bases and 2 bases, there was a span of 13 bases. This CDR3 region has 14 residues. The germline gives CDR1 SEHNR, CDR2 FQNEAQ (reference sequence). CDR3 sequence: CASSPRDRTYEQYF. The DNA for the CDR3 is TGTGCCAGCAGCCCCCGAGACAGAACCTACGAGCAGTACTTC.

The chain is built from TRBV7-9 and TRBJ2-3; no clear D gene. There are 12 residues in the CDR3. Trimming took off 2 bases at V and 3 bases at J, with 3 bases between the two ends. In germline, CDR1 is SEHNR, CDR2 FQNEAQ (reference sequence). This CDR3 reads CASSLSTDTQYF. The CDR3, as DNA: TGTGCCAGCAGCTTATCGACAGATACGCAGTATTTT.

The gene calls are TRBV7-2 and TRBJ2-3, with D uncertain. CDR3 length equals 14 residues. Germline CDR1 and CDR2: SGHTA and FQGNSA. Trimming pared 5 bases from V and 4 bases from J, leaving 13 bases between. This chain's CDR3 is CASSLEWVADTQYF. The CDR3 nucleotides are TGTGCCAGCAGCCTGGAGTGGGTAGCAGATACGCAGTATTTT.

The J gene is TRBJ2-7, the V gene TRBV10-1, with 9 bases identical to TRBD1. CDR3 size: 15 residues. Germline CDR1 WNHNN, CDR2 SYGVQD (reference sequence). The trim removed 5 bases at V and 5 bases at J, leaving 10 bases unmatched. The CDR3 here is CASSPSLGTGNEQYF. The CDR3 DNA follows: TGCGCCAGCAGTCCCTCCCTCGGGACAGGGAACGAGCAGTACTTC.

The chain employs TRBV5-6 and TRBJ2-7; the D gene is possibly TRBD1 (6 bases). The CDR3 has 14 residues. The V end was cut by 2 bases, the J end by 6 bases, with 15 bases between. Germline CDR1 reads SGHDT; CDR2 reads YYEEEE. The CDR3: CASSFRQVGSEQYF. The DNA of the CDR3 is TGTGCCAGCAGCTTCAGACAGGTGGGCTCCGAGCAGTACTTC.

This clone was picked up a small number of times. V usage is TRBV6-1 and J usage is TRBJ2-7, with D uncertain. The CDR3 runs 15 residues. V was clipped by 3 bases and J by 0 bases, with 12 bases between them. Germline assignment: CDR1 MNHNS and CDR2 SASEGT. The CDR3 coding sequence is TGTGCCAGCAGTGACGGCTTCCGCAACTCCTACGAGCAGTACTTC. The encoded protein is CASSDGFRNSYEQYF.

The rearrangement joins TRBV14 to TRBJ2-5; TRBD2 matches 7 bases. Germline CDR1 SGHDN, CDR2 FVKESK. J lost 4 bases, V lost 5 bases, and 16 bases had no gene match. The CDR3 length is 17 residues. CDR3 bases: TGTGCCAGCAGCGGCCCCTATCGGGGCGGGAGCCGAGAGACCCAGTACTTC. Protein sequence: CASSGPYRGGSRETQYF.

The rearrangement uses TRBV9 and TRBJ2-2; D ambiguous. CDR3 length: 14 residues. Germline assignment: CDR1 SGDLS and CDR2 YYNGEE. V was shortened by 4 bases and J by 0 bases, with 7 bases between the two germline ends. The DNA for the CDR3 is TGTGCCAGCAGCTTCGACTCGAACACCGGGGAGCTGTTTTTT. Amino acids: CASSFDSNTGELFF.

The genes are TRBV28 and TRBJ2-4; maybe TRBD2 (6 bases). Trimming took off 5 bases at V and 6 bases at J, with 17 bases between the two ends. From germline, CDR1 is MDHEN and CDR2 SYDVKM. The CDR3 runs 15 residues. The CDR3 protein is CASSRETSLRNIQYF. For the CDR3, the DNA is TGTGCCAGCAGTCGGGAGACCTCCCTCAGAAACATTCAGTACTTC.